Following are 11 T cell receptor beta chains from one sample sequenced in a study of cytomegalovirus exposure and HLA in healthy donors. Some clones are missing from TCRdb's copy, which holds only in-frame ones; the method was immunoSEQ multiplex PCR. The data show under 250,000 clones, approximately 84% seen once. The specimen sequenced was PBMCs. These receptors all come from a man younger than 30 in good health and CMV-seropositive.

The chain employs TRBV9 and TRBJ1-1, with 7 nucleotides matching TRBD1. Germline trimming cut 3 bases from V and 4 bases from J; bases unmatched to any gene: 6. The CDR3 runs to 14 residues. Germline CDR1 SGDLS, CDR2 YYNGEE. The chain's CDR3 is CASSARQGVTEAFF. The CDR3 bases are TGTGCCAGCAGCGCACGACAGGGTGTCACTGAAGCTTTCTTT.

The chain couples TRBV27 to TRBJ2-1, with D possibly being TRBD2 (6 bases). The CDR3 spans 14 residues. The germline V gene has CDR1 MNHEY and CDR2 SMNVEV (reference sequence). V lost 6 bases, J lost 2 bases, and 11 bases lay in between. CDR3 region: CASSMGGTYNEQFF. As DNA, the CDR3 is TGTGCCAGCAGCATGGGCGGGACCTACAATGAGCAGTTCTTC.

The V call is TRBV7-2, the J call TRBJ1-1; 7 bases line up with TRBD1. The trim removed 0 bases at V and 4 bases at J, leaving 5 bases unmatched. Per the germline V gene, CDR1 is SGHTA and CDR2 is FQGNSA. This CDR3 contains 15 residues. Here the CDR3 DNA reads TGTGCCAGCAGCTTAGCGCTATCAGGGGGCACTGAAGCTTTCTTT. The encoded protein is CASSLALSGGTEAFF.

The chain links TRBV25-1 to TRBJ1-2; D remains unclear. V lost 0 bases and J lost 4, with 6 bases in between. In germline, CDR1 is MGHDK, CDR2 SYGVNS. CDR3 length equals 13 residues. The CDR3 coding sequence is TGTGCCAGCAGTGAATACAGCAGCTATGGCTACACCTTC. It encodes CASSEYSSYGYTF.

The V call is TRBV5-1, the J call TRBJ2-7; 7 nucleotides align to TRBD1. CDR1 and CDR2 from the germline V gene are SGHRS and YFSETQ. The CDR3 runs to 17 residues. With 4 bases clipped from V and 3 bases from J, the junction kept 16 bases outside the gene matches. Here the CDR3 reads CASSHRTRQGPFYEQYF. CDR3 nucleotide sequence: TGCGCCAGCAGCCACCGAACTCGACAGGGTCCCTTCTACGAGCAGTACTTC. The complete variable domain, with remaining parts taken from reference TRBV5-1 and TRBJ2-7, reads KAGVTQTPRYLIKTRGQQVTLSCSPISGHRSVSWYQQTPGQGLQFLFEYFSETQRNKGNFPGRFSGRQFSNSRSEMNVSTLELGDSALYLCASSHRTRQGPFYEQYFGPGTRLTVT.

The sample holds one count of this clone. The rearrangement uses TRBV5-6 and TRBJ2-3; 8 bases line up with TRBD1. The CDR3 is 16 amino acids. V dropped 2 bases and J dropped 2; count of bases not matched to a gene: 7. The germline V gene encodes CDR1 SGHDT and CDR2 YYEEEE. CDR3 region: CASSFPGQEHTDTQYF. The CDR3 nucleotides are TGTGCCAGCAGCTTCCCGGGACAGGAACACACAGATACGCAGTATTTT.

This CDR3 reads CASSLTGGGTIRTDTQYF. The CDR3 coding sequence is TGCGCCAGCAGCTTGACGGGCGGGGGGACTATACGCACAGATACGCAGTATTTT. V is TRBV5-1 and J is TRBJ2-3; 8 bases match TRBD2. Germline-derived CDR1 and CDR2 are SGHRS and YFSETQ. There are 18 residues in the CDR3. V shed 1 base and J 1 base; nucleotides not matched to a gene: 11.

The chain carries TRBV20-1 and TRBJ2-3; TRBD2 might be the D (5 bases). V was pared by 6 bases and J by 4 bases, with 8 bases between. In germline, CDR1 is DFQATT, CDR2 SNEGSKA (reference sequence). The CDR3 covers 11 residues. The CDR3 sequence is CSAAGADTQYF. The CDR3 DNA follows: TGCAGTGCAGCCGGGGCAGATACGCAGTATTTT.

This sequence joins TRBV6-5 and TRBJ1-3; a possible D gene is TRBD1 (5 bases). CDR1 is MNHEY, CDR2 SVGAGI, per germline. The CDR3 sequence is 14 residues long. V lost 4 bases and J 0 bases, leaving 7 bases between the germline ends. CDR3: CASSSDISGNTIYF. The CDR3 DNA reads TGTGCCAGCAGTTCGGACATCTCTGGAAACACCATATATTTT.

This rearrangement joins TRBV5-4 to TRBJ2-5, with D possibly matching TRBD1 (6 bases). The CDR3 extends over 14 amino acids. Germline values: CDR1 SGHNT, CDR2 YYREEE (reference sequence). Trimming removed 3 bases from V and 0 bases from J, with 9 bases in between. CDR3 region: CASSSGDNQETQYF. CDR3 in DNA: TGTGCCAGCAGCTCCGGGGACAACCAAGAGACCCAGTACTTC.

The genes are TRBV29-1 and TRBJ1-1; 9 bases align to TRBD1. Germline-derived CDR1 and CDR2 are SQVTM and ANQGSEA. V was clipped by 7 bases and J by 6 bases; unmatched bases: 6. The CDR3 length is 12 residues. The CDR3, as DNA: TGCAGCGCCTTGACAGGGGGAGCTGAAGCTTTCTTT. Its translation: CSALTGGAEAFF.